Following are 2 T cell receptor beta chains from one sample sequenced in a study of blood T cell repertoires in COVID-19. The protocol was immunoSEQ multiplex PCR, while the TCRdb copy is restricted to in-frame clones and leaves out a portion. Of a few hundred thousand clones in the sample, around nine tenths were seen once. Material: PBMCs or T cells enriched from blood (not recorded which). These receptors all come from a woman under 40 who had been exposed to COVID-19.

The chain couples TRBV2 to TRBJ2-3; the match to TRBD2 covers 12 bases. V shed 8 bases, J shed 3 bases, and the junction held 12 bases outside the gene matches. This CDR3 has 17 amino acids. The germline V gene has CDR1 SNHLY and CDR2 FYNNEI. CDR3 nucleotide sequence: TGTGCCAGCGGGGACCTTTGGACTAGCGGGGTGACAGATACGCAGTATTTT. Encoded protein: CASGDLWTSGVTDTQYF.

The gene calls are TRBV19 and TRBJ1-1, with D unresolved. Per the germline V gene, CDR1 is LNHDA and CDR2 is SQIVND (reference sequence). The CDR3 runs to 12 residues. Trimming cost V 9 bases and J 1 base, with 9 bases left between them. For the CDR3, the DNA is TGTGCCAGCCAGACACCGAACACTGAAGCTTTCTTT. This sequence encodes CASQTPNTEAFF.